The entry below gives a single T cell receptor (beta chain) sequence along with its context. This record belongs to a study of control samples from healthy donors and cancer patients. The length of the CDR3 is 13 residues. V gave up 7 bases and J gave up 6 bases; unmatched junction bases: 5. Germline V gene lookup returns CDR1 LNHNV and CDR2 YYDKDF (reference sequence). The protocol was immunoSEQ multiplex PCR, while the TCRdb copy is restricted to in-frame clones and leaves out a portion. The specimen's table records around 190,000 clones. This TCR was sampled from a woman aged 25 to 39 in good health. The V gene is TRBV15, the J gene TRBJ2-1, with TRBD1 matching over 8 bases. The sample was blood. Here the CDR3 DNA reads TGTGCCACCACCGGACAGGGCGGCAATGAGCAGTTCTTC. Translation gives CATTGQGGNEQFF.